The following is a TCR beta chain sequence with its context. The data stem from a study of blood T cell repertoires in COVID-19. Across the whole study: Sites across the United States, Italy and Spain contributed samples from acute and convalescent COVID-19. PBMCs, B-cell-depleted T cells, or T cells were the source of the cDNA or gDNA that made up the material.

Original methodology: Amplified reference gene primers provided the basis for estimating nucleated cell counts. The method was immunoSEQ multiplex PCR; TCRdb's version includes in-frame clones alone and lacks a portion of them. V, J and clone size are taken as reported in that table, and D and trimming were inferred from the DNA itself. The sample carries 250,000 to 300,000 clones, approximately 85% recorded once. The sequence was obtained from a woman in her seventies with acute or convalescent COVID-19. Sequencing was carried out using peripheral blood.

The CDR3 DNA follows: TGCGCCAGCAGGTCGCCGACTAGCGGGGCCCACAATGAGCAGTTCTTC. It codes for CASRSPTSGAHNEQFF. V and J are TRBV10-2 and TRBJ2-1; 11 bases are a match to TRBD2. Unmatched junction bases numbered 9, after V lost 6 bases and J lost 5 bases. This CDR3 spans 16 amino acids. Germline CDR1 reads WSHSY; CDR2 reads SAAADI.